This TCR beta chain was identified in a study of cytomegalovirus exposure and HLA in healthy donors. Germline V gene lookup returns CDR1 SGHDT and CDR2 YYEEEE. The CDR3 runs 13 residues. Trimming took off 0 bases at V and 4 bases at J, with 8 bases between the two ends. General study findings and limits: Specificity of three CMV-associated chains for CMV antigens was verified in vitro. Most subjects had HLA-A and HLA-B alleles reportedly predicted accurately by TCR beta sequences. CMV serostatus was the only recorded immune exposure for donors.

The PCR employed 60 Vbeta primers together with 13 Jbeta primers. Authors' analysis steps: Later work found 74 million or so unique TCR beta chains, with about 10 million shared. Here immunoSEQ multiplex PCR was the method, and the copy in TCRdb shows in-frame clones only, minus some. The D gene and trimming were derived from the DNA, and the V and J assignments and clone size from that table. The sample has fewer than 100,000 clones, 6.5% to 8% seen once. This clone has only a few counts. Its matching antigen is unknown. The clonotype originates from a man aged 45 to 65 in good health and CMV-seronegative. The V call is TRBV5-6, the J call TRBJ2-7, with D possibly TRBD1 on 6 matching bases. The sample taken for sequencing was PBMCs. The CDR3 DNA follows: TGTGCCAGCAGCTTGGACAGGGTATACGAGCAGTACTTC. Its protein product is CASSLDRVYEQYF.